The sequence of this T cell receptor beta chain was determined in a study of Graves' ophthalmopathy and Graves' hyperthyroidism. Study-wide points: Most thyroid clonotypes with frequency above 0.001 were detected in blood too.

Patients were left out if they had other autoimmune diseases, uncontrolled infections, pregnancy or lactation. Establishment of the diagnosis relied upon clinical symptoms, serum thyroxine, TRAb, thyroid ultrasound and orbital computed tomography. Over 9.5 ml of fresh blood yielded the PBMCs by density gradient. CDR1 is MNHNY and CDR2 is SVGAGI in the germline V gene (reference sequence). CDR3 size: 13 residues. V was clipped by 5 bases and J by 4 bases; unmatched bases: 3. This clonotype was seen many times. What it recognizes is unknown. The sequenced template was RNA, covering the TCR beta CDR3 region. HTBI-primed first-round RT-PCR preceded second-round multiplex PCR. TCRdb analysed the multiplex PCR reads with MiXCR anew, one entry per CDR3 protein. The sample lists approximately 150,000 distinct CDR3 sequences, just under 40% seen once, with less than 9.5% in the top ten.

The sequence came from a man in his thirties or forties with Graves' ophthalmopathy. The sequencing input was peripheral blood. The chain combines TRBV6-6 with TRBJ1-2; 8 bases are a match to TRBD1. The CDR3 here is CASSLTGGYGYTF. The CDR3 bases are TGTGCCAGCAGTCTTACAGGGGGCTATGGCTACACCTTC.